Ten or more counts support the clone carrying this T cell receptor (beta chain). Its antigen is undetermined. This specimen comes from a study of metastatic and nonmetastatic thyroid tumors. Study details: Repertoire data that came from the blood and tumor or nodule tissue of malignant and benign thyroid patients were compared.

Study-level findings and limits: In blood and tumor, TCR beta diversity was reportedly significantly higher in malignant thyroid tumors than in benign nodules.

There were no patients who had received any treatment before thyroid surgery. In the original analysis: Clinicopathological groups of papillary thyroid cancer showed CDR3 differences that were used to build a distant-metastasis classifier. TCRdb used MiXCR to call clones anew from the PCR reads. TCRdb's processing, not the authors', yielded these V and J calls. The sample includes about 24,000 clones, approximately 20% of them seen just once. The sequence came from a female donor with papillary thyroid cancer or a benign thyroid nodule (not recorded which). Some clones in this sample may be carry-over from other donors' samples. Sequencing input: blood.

The CDR3 sequence is CASSWGLADLQETQYF. CDR3 sequence (DNA): TGTGCCAGTAGCTGGGGACTAGCGGATCTTCAAGAGACCCAGTACTTC. This sequence joins TRBV19 and TRBJ2-5; 11 bases are shared with TRBD2. There are 16 residues in the CDR3. V trimming: 6 bases; J trimming: 2 bases; junction bases outside the gene matches: 8. CDR1 LNHDA and CDR2 SQIVND come from the germline V gene (reference sequence).